Listed below are T cell receptor beta chains from one sample, sequenced in a study of cytomegalovirus exposure and HLA in healthy donors. Profiling relied on immunoSEQ multiplex PCR, and the TCRdb table lists in-frame clones only, not all of them. The data show over 110,000 clones, roughly four fifths seen once. Material for sequencing was PBMCs. Every receptor here comes from a woman in her forties or fifties in good health and CMV-seropositive. The CDR3 runs from the conserved cysteine through the conserved F or W. The D gene is left open where the match is weak. The size field is filled for only some rows; it gives once, few, many or a size class.

clone_size d_call j_call v_call cdr3_nt cdr3_aa
- - TRBJ1-6 TRBV19 TGTGCCAGTGGAGACAGAGGAGAATCACCCCTCCACTTT CASGDRGESPLHF
- - TRBJ1-1 TRBV4-2 TGTGCCAGCAGCCAAGTATCCTCGGGAGTAAGCTCTGAAGCTTTCTTT CASSQVSSGVSSEAFF
few - TRBJ2-7 TRBV9 TGTGCCAGCAGCGTAGCCTCGGACTTAACCTACGAGCAGTACTTC CASSVASDLTYEQYF
- TRBD2 TRBJ2-1 TRBV29-1 TGCAGCGTTGAAGAAACGGGGGGATACAATGAGCAGTTCTTC CSVEETGGYNEQFF
- - TRBJ1-5 TRBV7-8 TGTGCCAGCAGCTTAGGGGACAATAGCAATCAGCCCCAGCATTTT CASSLGDNSNQPQHF
- - TRBJ1-1 TRBV28 TGTGCCAGCACTTCACAGGTGGGGAACACTGAAGCTTTCTTT CASTSQVGNTEAFF
- - TRBJ2-3 TRBV7-3 TGTGCCAGCAGCTCTGCGGCAGATACGCAGTATTTT CASSSAADTQYF
- - TRBJ2-5 TRBV7-7 TGTGCTAGCAGCTTAGTGGGCCAGGTCTCGGAGACCCAGTACTTC CASSLVGQVSETQYF
- - TRBJ1-2 TRBV5-6 TGTGCCAGCAGCTTGGAAGGTCAGGGAGGCGGCTACACCTTC CASSLEGQGGGYTF
- - TRBJ1-3 TRBV2 TGTGCCAGCAGTGATGCTAGTGGCAGGGGCCTTTCTGGAAACACCATATATTTT CASSDASGRGLSGNTIYF
- - TRBJ1-6 TRBV5-6 TGTGCCAGCAGCTGGGGGGGCGGGAATTCACCCCTCCACTTT CASSWGGGNSPLHF
- - TRBJ1-6 TRBV28 TGTGCCAGCACCTTACACGCGGCAAATTCACCCCTCCACTTT CASTLHAANSPLHF
- - TRBJ2-2 TRBV2 TGTGCCAGCAGTGAAAGGGGCGGGAACACCGGGGAGCTGTTTTTT CASSERGGNTGELFF
- - TRBJ1-1 TRBV5-1 TGCGCCAGCTCCTCCGCCGGGGAGAACACTGAAGCTTTCTTT CASSSAGENTEAFF
- - TRBJ1-1 TRBV6-5 TGTGCCAGCACCTACTCCCCAGAGAACACTGAAGCTTTCTTT CASTYSPENTEAFF
few TRBD2 TRBJ2-5 TRBV7-8 TGTGCCAGCACCCCACTGGGAGCGGGAAAAGAGACCCAGTACTTC CASTPLGAGKETQYF
- TRBD1 TRBJ2-5 TRBV28 TGTGCCAGCAGTTTCCAGGGGGAAGAGACCCAGTACTTC CASSFQGEETQYF
once - TRBJ1-1 TRBV7-2 TGTGCCAGCAGCTTGGTAGGGAGGACTGAAGCTTTCTTT CASSLVGRTEAFF
- - TRBJ2-7 TRBV5-1 TGCGCCAGCAGCTCCCCCTCCCGCGGGGTCTACGAGCAGTACTTC CASSSPSRGVYEQYF
few TRBD2 TRBJ2-3 TRBV5-1 TGCGCCAGCAGCTCTCGTCCCGGGACTAGCGGGGGATACGATACGCAGTATTTT CASSSRPGTSGGYDTQYF
- TRBD1 TRBJ1-4 TRBV7-9 TGTGCCAGTCGACAGGGGCGGAATGAAAAACTGTTTTTT CASRQGRNEKLFF
- TRBD1 TRBJ1-1 TRBV10-2 TGCGCCAGCAAACAGGGGGGCTCCAACACTGAAGCTTTCTTT CASKQGGSNTEAFF
- - TRBJ2-1 TRBV11-3 TGTGCCAGCAGCTTACGGGAGAGCTCCTACAATGAGCAGTTCTTC CASSLRESSYNEQFF
- - TRBJ2-7 TRBV7-2 TGTGCCAGCAGCGGGGCGGCTGGGCCCTACGAGCAGTACTTC CASSGAAGPYEQYF
once - TRBJ1-1 TRBV27 TGTGCCAGCAGTAGATCCAGGGATGACACTGAAGCTTTCTTT CASSRSRDDTEAFF
- - TRBJ1-2 TRBV5-1 TGCGCCAGCAGCTCCCTCGGTACAGGGAAGGATGTAACCTATGGCTACACCTTC CASSSLGTGKDVTYGYTF
- TRBD2 TRBJ2-7 TRBV6-5 TGTGCCAGCAGTCGGGGGGCCTACGAGCAGTACTTC CASSRGAYEQYF
once TRBD1 TRBJ1-1 TRBV5-4 TGTGCCAGCAGAGTACAGGGGAGGACCCTAGAAGCTTTCTTT CASRVQGRTLEAFF
- TRBD1 TRBJ1-1 TRBV7-9 TGTGCCAGCAGCTTGGACAGGGTCACTGAAGCTTTCTTT CASSLDRVTEAFF
- TRBD1 TRBJ2-5 TRBV27 TGTGCCAGCAGTTTTAGACAGGGGGGGATTCAAGAGACCCAGTACTTC CASSFRQGGIQETQYF
- TRBD2 TRBJ2-2 TRBV6-4 TGTGCCAGCAGTGACGGGACTAGCGGCACCGGGGAGCTGTTTTTT CASSDGTSGTGELFF
few TRBD1 TRBJ1-6 TRBV6-5 TGTGCCAGCAGCCGGGACAGGGGGCTTTCACCCCTCCACTTT CASSRDRGLSPLHF
- - TRBJ2-5 TRBV20-1 TGCAGTGCTAGCGGGGAGACCCAGTACTTC CSASGETQYF
- TRBD2 TRBJ2-7 TRBV2 TGTGCCAGCACTCCGTCTAGCGGGGGCCTCTCCTACGAGCAGTACTTC CASTPSSGGLSYEQYF
- - TRBJ2-7 TRBV5-4 TGTGCCAGCAGCTCTCAAGGGGGTTCCTTTTACGAGCAGTACTTC CASSSQGGSFYEQYF
- - TRBJ2-7 TRBV19 TGTGCCAGTAAGAGGGAGGACGGGCCCTCCTACGAGCAGTACTTC CASKREDGPSYEQYF
- - TRBJ1-5 TRBV30 TGTGCCTGGGGGGCCGAAAGCAATCAGCCCCAGCATTTT CAWGAESNQPQHF
- - TRBJ2-2 TRBV29-1 TGCAGCGTGGTTGCGGAAGGTCGAAAACTAACTTACACCGGGGAGCTGTTTTTT CSVVAEGRKLTYTGELFF
- - TRBJ1-4 TRBV11-2 TGTGCCAGCAGCGCAGGTGGACGGCAGGGTCTAGAAAAACTGTTTTTT CASSAGGRQGLEKLFF
- - TRBJ1-1 TRBV28 TGTGCCAGCAGTTTACCAGTTCCCCCTGAAGCTTTCTTT CASSLPVPPEAFF
- - TRBJ1-1 TRBV7-9 TGTGCCAGCAGCTTAGCGCAGGCTAACACTGAAGCTTTCTTT CASSLAQANTEAFF
once TRBD1 TRBJ2-1 TRBV7-2 TGTGCCAGCAGCTCCCCGGGACAGGCGCAGTTCTTC CASSSPGQAQFF
- TRBD1 TRBJ1-2 TRBV15 TGTGCCACCAGCAGAGGGTGGGACAGGGGTTGGGGTGGCTACACCTTC CATSRGWDRGWGGYTF
- TRBD1 TRBJ2-2 TRBV7-6 TGTGCCAGCAGCTTAGTAGGACAGGCAACCGGAGAGCTGTTTTTT CASSLVGQATGELFF
- - TRBJ1-4 TRBV6-8 TGTGCCAGGGGGGGGTGCAGGGAGGGTGACTGGATGGCTGAAAAACTGTTTTTT CARGGCREGDWMAEKLFF